This TCR beta chain was retrieved from a study of blood T cell repertoires in COVID-19. Study background: Acute and convalescent COVID-19 specimens originated in the United States, Italy and Spain.

Under the authors' procedure: Quantification of nucleated cells was approximated via reference gene primer amplification. Profiling relied on immunoSEQ multiplex PCR, and the TCRdb table lists in-frame clones only, not all of them. The V and J calls and clone size are taken from that table; D and trimming were inferred from the DNA. The sample comprises roughly 300,000 clones, approximately 87% of which are singletons, and 7.8% rests with the top ten. This CDR3 is 15 amino acids long. Trimming took 2 bases from V and 8 from J; bases not matched to a gene: 5. Germline V CDR1 and CDR2: LGHDT, YNNKEL (reference sequence).

This receptor was obtained from a woman between 45 and 60 years old who had recovered from COVID-19. The sample comprised peripheral blood. The chain links TRBV3-1 (or the pseudogene TRBV3-2) to TRBJ2-1; 11 nucleotides align to TRBD2. The CDR3 coding sequence is TGTGCCAGCAGCCAAACTAGCGGGAGAGGTTATGAGCAGTTCTTC. It encodes CASSQTSGRGYEQFF.